The clone carrying this T cell receptor beta chain was recorded at least ten times. Its matching antigen is unknown. UMIs were added to TCR cDNA along with a universal primer site when it was made by 5'RACE template switching. TCRdb re-called the 5' RACE reads through MiXCR, storing one row per CDR3 protein. The table lists about 160,000 distinct CDR3 sequences, around 7% of them singletons. The sample belongs to a study of T cells after yellow fever vaccination. Regarding the study as a whole: Clonotypes shared by both compartments, CD4 and CD8, made up a small share. The study noted that FACS-sorted repertoires could contain abundant clonotypes contaminating from the bulk population.

Germline V gives CDR1 SGHVS, CDR2 FQNEAQ. The V and J ends lost 5 bases and 0 bases respectively, with 16 bases between them. CDR3 length: 17 residues. This specimen was CD4+ T cells sorted from PBMCs, taken around 5 days after the first yellow fever vaccination. The rearrangement joins TRBV7-8 to TRBJ2-2; the D is unclear. The source of this sequence is a man between 18 and 29 years old who received the YFV17D yellow fever vaccine. CDR3 amino acids: CASSPTGLISNTGELFF. CDR3 nucleotides: TGTGCCAGCAGCCCCACGGGCCTGATCTCGAACACCGGGGAGCTGTTTTTT.